Presented here are 11 T cell receptor beta chains from one specimen sequenced in a study of blood T cell repertoires in COVID-19. The repertoire was sequenced with immunoSEQ multiplex PCR; TCRdb's copy has only in-frame clones and lacks some. Here the sample spans 150,000 to 200,000 clones, more than 85% being singletons. The sample consisted of peripheral blood. These receptors were taken from a woman of 80 years or more in a cohort sampled during active or convalescent COVID-19.

As DNA, the CDR3 is TGCGCCAGCAGCTTGGGGGCAGGGTACCATGGCTACACCTTC. Translation: CASSLGAGYHGYTF. The V gene is TRBV5-1, the J gene TRBJ1-2, with D maybe TRBD1 (5 bases). The CDR3 is made up of 14 amino acids. Germline lookup yields CDR1 SGHRS and CDR2 YFSETQ. V was clipped by 0 bases and J by 6 bases, with 12 bases between them.

The V call is TRBV2, the J call TRBJ1-6; the match to TRBD1 covers 10 bases. The CDR3 is 16 residues long. V shed 6 bases and J 10 bases; nucleotides not matched to a gene: 12. The germline V gene has CDR1 SNHLY and CDR2 FYNNEI. CDR3 DNA: TGTGCCAGCAGGAGACAGGGGGCCCGTTTGCTGTCACCCCTCCACTTT. Protein product: CASRRQGARLLSPLHF.

V and J are TRBV3-1 (or the pseudogene TRBV3-2) and TRBJ1-1; 12 bases agree with TRBD1. CDR1 and CDR2 (germline): LGHDT, YNNKEL (reference sequence). The CDR3 has 15 residues. J gave up 8 bases and V 4 bases, and 8 bases lay outside the gene matches. CDR3 bases: TGTGCCAGCAGCCGAGGAGGGACAGGGGGCCGGGAAGCTTTCTTT. It specifies CASSRGGTGGREAFF.

The chain combines TRBV6-1 with TRBJ2-7; tentatively, D is TRBD1 (5 bases). Trimming shortened V by 2 bases and J by 6 bases, and 17 bases separated the two germline ends. This CDR3 spans 15 amino acids. The germline V gene has CDR1 MNHNS and CDR2 SASEGT. In DNA form, the CDR3 reads TGTGCCAGCAGTGAATTAATCCAGGGTGTGGGCGAGCAGTACTTC. Translated: CASSELIQGVGEQYF.

V is TRBV11-3 and J is TRBJ2-1, with TRBD2 as a possible D gene (5 bases). Germline CDR1 reads SGHNT; CDR2 reads YENEEA. This CDR3 comprises 11 residues. Trimming shortened V by 11 bases and J by 7 bases, and 12 bases separated the two germline ends. CDR3 bases: TGTGCCTCCAGGTCGGGAAATGAGCAGTTCTTC. This sequence encodes CASRSGNEQFF.

The chain has TRBV4-1 and TRBJ2-3, with TRBD1 matching over 7 bases. The germline CDR1 and CDR2 sequences are MGHRA and YSYEKL. The CDR3 is 15 amino acids. V was clipped by 4 bases and J by 1 base; unmatched bases: 5. This CDR3 is CASSRTGGGTDTQYF. CDR3 in DNA: TGCGCCAGCAGCCGGACAGGTGGGGGCACAGATACGCAGTATTTT.

This clone was counted between two and nine times. The chain carries TRBV7-9 and TRBJ1-2; no definite D call. Germline CDR1 is SEHNR and CDR2 is FQNEAQ (reference sequence). The CDR3 runs to 14 residues. Trimming left V 1 base short and J 0 bases short, with 6 bases between. In nucleotides, the CDR3 is TGTGCCAGCAGCTTAGTTCCAGCTAACTATGGCTACACCTTC. Encoded protein: CASSLVPANYGYTF.

V is TRBV5-1 and J is TRBJ2-5; tentatively, D is TRBD2 (6 bases). The CDR3 spans 14 residues. The V and J ends lost 4 bases and 2 bases respectively, with 12 bases between them. Germline loops: CDR1 SGHRS, CDR2 YFSETQ. Here the CDR3 reads CASSPGVGQETQYF. CDR3 sequence (DNA): TGCGCCAGCAGCCCGGGGGTGGGGCAAGAGACCCAGTACTTC.

The chain combines TRBV5-6 with TRBJ1-1; no firm D call. CDR3 length equals 13 residues. CDR1 and CDR2 (germline): SGHDT, YYEEEE. Deletions cut 0 bases from V and 8 bases from J, with 11 bases between. The CDR3 sequence: CASSLAGQPEAFF. The DNA of the CDR3 is TGTGCCAGCAGCTTGGCTGGGCAGCCCGAAGCTTTCTTT.

This chain connects TRBV5-1 to TRBJ2-1; TRBD2 is a possible D gene (6 bases). V lost 2 bases to trimming and J lost 7 bases, with 10 bases between them. The CDR3 has 13 residues. Looked up from germline, CDR1 is SGHRS and CDR2 is YFSETQ. The DNA of the CDR3 is TGCGCCAGCAGCTTCGGGCGGGAAAATGAGCAGTTCTTC. Its protein is CASSFGRENEQFF. The whole variable domain, remainder taken from reference TRBV5-1 and TRBJ2-1, is KAGVTQTPRYLIKTRGQQVTLSCSPISGHRSVSWYQQTPGQGLQFLFEYFSETQRNKGNFPGRFSGRQFSNSRSEMNVSTLELGDSALYLCASSFGRENEQFFGPGTRLTVL.

This clone showed up just a few times. V usage is TRBV4-1 and J usage is TRBJ1-1; unclear D gene. This CDR3 is built from 16 residues. The V and J ends lost 0 bases and 6 bases respectively, with 17 bases between them. Germline V CDR1 and CDR2: MGHRA, YSYEKL. In DNA form, the CDR3 reads TGCGCCAGCAGCCAAGATCGGGTAGCCTGGTATCCTGAAGCTTTCTTT. Amino acids: CASSQDRVAWYPEAFF.